The 13 T cell receptor beta chains below all came from one sample that was sequenced in a study of shared clonotypes between healthy human individuals. Assay used: immunoSEQ multiplex PCR; TCRdb lists only in-frame clones, some missing. The sample lists 450,000 to 650,000 clones, about 80% occurring once. Sequencing was performed on PBMCs. The receptors shown here come from a woman aged 35 to 49 in good health. Some clones in this sample may be carry-over from other donors' samples.

The rearrangement uses TRBV19 and TRBJ2-7; 7 nucleotides align to TRBD1. CDR1 is LNHDA and CDR2 is SQIVND in the germline V gene (reference sequence). Unmatched junction bases numbered 13, after V lost 5 bases and J lost 3 bases. The CDR3 has 16 amino acids. The CDR3 nucleotides read TGTGCCAGTAGTCCCAGGTCCGGGACAGCCCTCTACGAGCAGTACTTC. Translation: CASSPRSGTALYEQYF.

This clone was picked up a small number of times. CDR3 region: CASSVTRGDTEAFF. DNA of the CDR3: TGTGCCAGCAGTGTTACCAGGGGGGACACTGAAGCTTTCTTT. The chain couples TRBV6-1 to TRBJ1-1, with TRBD1 matching 7 bases. Germline loops: CDR1 MNHNS, CDR2 SASEGT. J gave up 3 bases and V 4 bases, and 5 bases lay outside the gene matches. The CDR3 loop spans 14 amino acids.

The V call is TRBV6-4, the J call TRBJ2-1; D is possibly TRBD1 or TRBD2 (5 bases each). The V gene's germline CDR1 is MRHNA and CDR2 SNTAGT. The CDR3 loop spans 15 amino acids. Trimming took 4 bases from V and 7 from J, leaving 17 bases between them. The CDR3 spells CASSGLSSGRNEQFF. The CDR3 coding sequence is TGTGCCAGCAGTGGGTTATCATCGGGACGGAATGAGCAGTTCTTC.

This clone was counted at least ten times. The rearrangement links TRBV27 to TRBJ1-1, with D hard to call. The CDR3 runs to 11 residues. The V gene's germline CDR1 is MNHEY and CDR2 SMNVEV (reference sequence). The V and J ends lost 8 bases and 5 bases respectively, with 9 bases between them. CDR3 residues: CASSSKTEAFF. The DNA of the CDR3 is TGTGCCAGCTCCTCCAAGACTGAAGCTTTCTTT.

This chain links TRBV4-3 with TRBJ2-3; 9 bases match TRBD2. V lost 0 bases to trimming and J lost 1 base; unmatched junction nucleotides: 11. The germline gives CDR1 LGHNA, CDR2 YSLEER. The CDR3 loop spans 19 amino acids. This chain's CDR3 is CASSQDSGLAGRGTDTQYF. CDR3 in DNA: TGCGCCAGCAGCCAAGATTCTGGGCTAGCGGGAAGAGGCACAGATACGCAGTATTTT.

The CDR3 protein is CATTRDTVTYEQYF. The CDR3 region has the DNA TGTGCCACCACCCGGGACACAGTAACCTACGAGCAGTACTTC. The chain couples TRBV28 to TRBJ2-7, with D possibly being TRBD1 (6 bases). Germline CDR1 reads MDHEN; CDR2 reads SYDVKM. V was pared by 10 bases and J by 2 bases, with 18 bases between. There are 14 residues in the CDR3.

The rearrangement uses TRBV28 and TRBJ2-1; TRBD2 matches at 8 bases. This CDR3 is built from 16 residues. Per germline, CDR1 MDHEN and CDR2 SYDVKM. V lost 2 bases, J lost 1 base, and 4 bases stayed unmatched. The CDR3 DNA follows: TGTGCCAGCAGTTTACCCAGCGGGAGATCCTACAATGAGCAGTTCTTC. It encodes CASSLPSGRSYNEQFF.

The CDR3 DNA is TGTGCCAGCAGTACTCACGGGACAGGGAATTACGAGCAGTACTTC. As protein: CASSTHGTGNYEQYF. This rearrangement joins TRBV28 to TRBJ2-7; 9 bases map to TRBD1. Germline CDR1 MDHEN, CDR2 SYDVKM. The trim removed 5 bases at V and 4 bases at J, leaving 9 bases unmatched. This CDR3 contains 15 residues.

There are many counts of this clone. The chain joins TRBV27 to TRBJ2-1, with 10 bases fitting TRBD2. Per the germline V gene, CDR1 is MNHEY and CDR2 is SMNVEV (reference sequence). The CDR3 is 15 amino acids. With V trimmed by 2 bases and J by 7 bases, 5 bases remained unmatched. The CDR3: CASSLDGTSANEQFF. The CDR3 region has the DNA TGTGCCAGCAGTTTAGACGGGACTAGCGCAAATGAGCAGTTCTTC.

V gene TRBV6-5 combines with J gene TRBJ1-1; possible D gene TRBD1, 5 bases. The CDR3 covers 12 residues. Trimming removed 5 bases at V and 3 bases at J, with 7 bases between. Germline V gene lookup returns CDR1 MNHEY and CDR2 SVGAGI. The CDR3 region has the DNA TGTGCCAGCAGTCCGACAGACACTGAAGCTTTCTTT. Translation gives CASSPTDTEAFF.

This rearrangement joins TRBV6-6 to TRBJ1-1; unclear D gene. Trimming shortened V by 7 bases and J by 5 bases, and 14 bases separated the two germline ends. Germline V gives CDR1 MNHNY, CDR2 SVGAGI (reference sequence). The CDR3 length is 13 residues. CDR3: CASIKVFGTEAFF. CDR3 bases: TGTGCCAGCATTAAGGTGTTTGGGACTGAAGCTTTCTTT.

The rearrangement joins TRBV7-3 to TRBJ2-1; 8 nucleotides agree with TRBD1. CDR3 length: 16 residues. Trimming cost V 4 bases and J 6 bases; bases outside gene matches: 11. Germline-derived CDR1 and CDR2 are SGHTA and FQGTGA. CDR3 amino acids: CASSYDRGASSNEQFF. The CDR3 region has the DNA TGTGCCAGCAGCTACGACAGGGGAGCTAGCTCCAATGAGCAGTTCTTC.

This chain joins TRBV18 and TRBJ1-1, with 8 positions matching TRBD1. CDR1 is KGHSH and CDR2 is LQKENI in the germline V gene. After removal of 3 bases from V and 0 bases from J, the junction contained 6 bases not matched to a gene. The CDR3 contains 16 residues. CDR3 residues: CASSPRQGIMNTEAFF. The DNA for the CDR3 is TGTGCCAGCTCACCCCGACAGGGGATCATGAACACTGAAGCTTTCTTT.